The subject of this entry is one T cell receptor (beta chain). Its antigen is unknown. These data come from a study of CD8 T cells in ankylosing spondylitis. General observations from the study: Characteristic of ankylosing spondylitis blood, it appeared, was a TCR beta motif comprising about eight highly homologous variants.

Germline CDR1 is DFQATT and CDR2 is SNEGSKA (reference sequence). This CDR3 is 14 amino acids long. Deletions cut 2 bases from V and 4 bases from J, with 11 bases between. Preparation of TCR beta libraries was done by quantitative 5'-RACE with molecular barcodes. TCRdb processed the 5' RACE reads anew with MiXCR; each CDR3 protein has one entry. The sample carries hundreds of thousands of distinct CDR3 sequences, 10% to 15% recorded once. V and J are TRBV20-1 and TRBJ1-4; possible D gene TRBD1, 5 bases. Source material: blood, either unsorted or a sorted T cell fraction (not recorded which). This TCR came from a male donor with ankylosing spondylitis. As DNA, the CDR3 is TGCAGTGCTAGACAGGGACGGATTAATGAAAAACTGTTTTTT. As protein: CSARQGRINEKLFF.